The 22 T cell receptor beta chains below were found in one sample sequenced in a study of T cell clonality in common variable immunodeficiency. Study conclusions and caveats: Reportedly, TCR beta sequences from common variable immunodeficiency showed fewer deletions and N-nucleotide insertions.

TCRdb's table, derived via immunoSEQ multiplex PCR, lists solely in-frame clones and lacks some. The sample shows around 25,000 clones, no singletons; the ten largest hold 20% to 25%. What these receptors recognize is not known. Sequenced sample: peripheral blood mononuclear cells. The receptor source for this set is a human donor with common variable immunodeficiency.

The part of the CDR3 DNA that was read is TGTGCCAGTAGTCCCCGGGACAGGGACTGTGAAAAA. It translates to CASSPRDRDCEK. From start to end, the CDR3 is CASSPRDRDCEKLFF. The chain recombines TRBV19 with TRBJ1-4; 9 nucleotides align to TRBD1. The read stops 3 residues short of the end of the CDR3; the missing end is completed from the germline J gene. Germline trimming cut 5 bases from V and 7 bases from J; bases unmatched to any gene: 8. The CDR3 extends over 15 amino acids. Germline V lookup: CDR1 LNHDA, CDR2 SQIVND (reference sequence).

In its sample, this clone was seen a few times. The read stops 3 residues short of the end of the CDR3; the missing end is completed from the germline J gene. This sequence joins TRBV20-1 and TRBJ2-7; tentatively, D is TRBD1 (6 bases). The V end was cut by 7 bases, the J end by 4 bases, with 17 bases between. This CDR3 has 13 amino acids. Germline V gene sequence: CDR1 DFQATT, CDR2 SNEGSKA (reference sequence). The CDR3 sequence is CSVMGAGIYEQYF. CDR3 DNA, as far as it was read: TGCAGTGTCATGGGGGCAGGAATATACGAG.

This clone was seen only a few times. The read terminates 3 residues ahead of where the CDR3 ends, so the germline J gene completes it. V and J are TRBV19 and TRBJ2-1, with 8 nucleotides matching TRBD1. Per germline, CDR1 LNHDA and CDR2 SQIVND (reference sequence). V gave up 7 bases and J gave up 9 bases; unmatched junction bases: 14. The CDR3 is 15 residues long. CDR3 DNA (partial): TGTGCCAGTACCTCGGGGACAGGAGGTAGGGGTGAG. It codes for CASTSGTGGRGE. The whole CDR3 sequence is CASTSGTGGRGEQFF.

This clone was seen many times. The read is 3 residues too short to cover the CDR3 end, so that end is filled in from the germline J gene. The rearrangement uses TRBV7-8 and TRBJ1-1; D gene unclear. The germline CDR1 and CDR2 sequences are SGHVS and FQNEAQ. Trimming stripped 2 bases from V and 3 bases from J, with 10 bases between. The CDR3 consists of 14 residues. CDR3 bases read: TGTGCCAGCAGCTTAAGGTTGCAGGACACTGAA. Protein product: CASSLRLQDTE. The whole CDR3 reads CASSLRLQDTEAFF.

Ten or more counts support this clone. The CDR3 end is not reached by the read, which stops 3 residues before it; the germline J gene fills it in. The chain employs TRBV6-2 or TRBV6-3 and TRBJ2-3; D remains ambiguous. The CDR3 is 12 residues long. V dropped 6 bases and J dropped 3 bases, with 7 bases sitting between them. Germline V lookup: CDR1 MNHEY, CDR2 SVGEGT. CDR3 residues: CASRAGTDTQYF. The covered CDR3 bases are TGTGCCAGCAGGGCCGGGACAGATACG.

Comment on this clone: The read ends 3 residues early relative to the CDR3; the germline J gene fills the gap. The chain has TRBV2 and TRBJ1-6, with D possibly matching TRBD1 (6 bases). CDR3 size: 12 residues. From germline, CDR1 is SNHLY and CDR2 FYNNEI. CDR3 in amino acids: CASSRDRWTLHF. The CDR3 DNA, read in part, is TGTGCCAGCAGTAGAGACAGGTGGACC.

This clone was seen many times. This CDR3 reads CASSLEFTSGSYEQYF. The DNA read from the CDR3 is TGTGCCAGCAGCTTAGAATTTACTAGCGGTTCCTACGAG. The rearrangement links TRBV7-8 to TRBJ2-7; 8 nucleotides agree with TRBD2. The CDR3 extends 3 residues past the end of the read, so its final part is completed from the germline J gene. Losses at the gene ends were 1 base for V and 1 base for J; bases not matched to a gene: 6. In germline, CDR1 is SGHVS, CDR2 FQNEAQ. This CDR3 spans 16 amino acids.

With respect to this clone: Read data end 3 residues before the CDR3 end; the end is taken from the germline J gene. The genes are TRBV11-3 and TRBJ2-1, with D uncertain. This CDR3 contains 15 residues. Germline V gene lookup returns CDR1 SGHNT and CDR2 YENEEA. Trimming removed 5 bases from V and 0 bases from J, with 11 bases in between. The CDR3: CASSLGHLSYNEQFF. The sequenced CDR3 bases are TGTGCCAGCAGCCTGGGCCACCTCTCCTACAATGAG.

Many counts were recorded for this clone. The read comes to an end 3 residues before the CDR3 does, leaving the germline J gene to fill in the end. This chain uses TRBV18 with TRBJ2-5; D remains ambiguous. The CDR3 consists of 14 residues. Trimming removed 3 bases from V and 2 bases from J, with 10 bases in between. CDR1 and CDR2 (germline): KGHSH, LQKENI. The CDR3 DNA, read in part, is TGTGCCAGCTCACCTGTAGGGTTACAAGAGACC. Encoded protein: CASSPVGLQET. The entire CDR3 reads CASSPVGLQETQYF.

At least ten counts were recorded for this clone. The observed sequence ends 3 residues before the CDR3 terminus, with the missing tail filled in from the germline J gene. The V gene is TRBV5-1, the J gene TRBJ2-7, with TRBD1 matching over 11 bases. Germline trimming cut 7 bases from V and 0 bases from J; bases unmatched to any gene: 0. The CDR3 is 13 amino acids. In germline, CDR1 is SGHRS, CDR2 YFSETQ. The CDR3 sequence is CASGTGGSYEQYF. CDR3 DNA, as far as it was read: TGCGCCAGCGGGACAGGGGGCTCCTACGAG.

This clone has more than one count but fewer than ten. Coverage ceases 3 residues before the CDR3 finishes, and the germline J gene fills in the end. V gene TRBV7-2 combines with J gene TRBJ2-3; no definite D call. Trimming stripped 5 bases from V and 6 bases from J, with 15 bases between. The CDR3 is made up of 14 amino acids. CDR1 is SGHTA and CDR2 is FQGNSA in the germline V gene. The CDR3 DNA, read in part, is TGTGCCAGCAGCAAAGGGTTTGGCCGGGATACG. It encodes CASSKGFGRDT. The CDR3 in its entirety is CASSKGFGRDTQYF.

This clone was seen at least ten times. The CDR3 is cut off 3 residues early in the read; its end comes from the germline J gene. The chain uses TRBV7-8 and TRBJ1-4; D call uncertain. The CDR3 covers 15 residues. Germline CDR1 is SGHVS and CDR2 is FQNEAQ. V was shortened by 5 bases and J by 4 bases, with 14 bases between the two germline ends. The CDR3 DNA, read in part, is TGTGCCAGCAGCACAAGAGGCAGGAATAATGAAAAA. Translating gives CASSTRGRNNEK. In full, the CDR3 is CASSTRGRNNEKLFF.

This clone was seen ten or more times. CDR3 DNA (partial): TGTGCCAAGGGACTAGCGGGGGAAGATACG. It is translated as CAKGLAGEDT. Given in full, the CDR3 is CAKGLAGEDTQYF. The rearrangement uses TRBV2 and TRBJ2-3; TRBD2 agrees at 14 bases. The read gets to within 3 residues of the CDR3 end, and the germline J gene fills in the rest. The V gene end was trimmed by 10 bases and the J gene end by 5 bases; junction bases not matched to a gene: 2. The CDR3 contains 13 residues. Germline CDR1 and CDR2: SNHLY and FYNNEI.

This clone was seen at least ten times. The read ends 3 residues early relative to the CDR3; the germline J gene fills the gap. Other DNA sequences in this specimen translate into the identical CDR3. J is TRBJ1-2 and V is TRBV6-2 or TRBV6-3; 7 positions match TRBD1. The CDR3 runs 16 residues. CDR1 and CDR2 from the germline V gene are MNHEY and SVGEGT. V was pared by 5 bases and J by 5 bases, with 14 bases of the junction left unmatched. CDR3 sequence: CASSRLGQKDPYGYTF. The CDR3 DNA, read in part, is TGTGCCAGCAGTAGACTGGGACAGAAGGATCCTTATGGC.

In its sample, this clone was seen many times. The read terminates 3 residues ahead of where the CDR3 ends, so the germline J gene completes it. The V gene is TRBV7-6, the J gene TRBJ2-6, with 8 positions matching TRBD1. The length of the CDR3 is 15 residues. The ends lost 4 bases at V and 12 bases at J; junction bases unmatched: 11. The germline gives CDR1 SGHVS, CDR2 FNYEAQ. CDR3 DNA (partial): TGTGCCAGCAGCTCAGCTCCTCGACAGGGGAGCGTC. This codes for CASSSAPRQGSV. In full, the CDR3 reads CASSSAPRQGSVLTF. Full variable domain (missing parts from reference TRBV7-6 and TRBJ2-6): GAGVSQSPRYKVTKRGQDVALRCDPISGHVSLYWYRQALGQGPEFLTYFNYEAQQDKSGLPNDRFSAERPEGSISTLTIQRTEQRDSAMYRCASSSAPRQGSVLTFGAGSRLTVL.

This clone was counted many times. The CDR3 is cut off 3 residues early in the read; its end comes from the germline J gene. The V call is TRBV5-4, the J call TRBJ2-7; 8 positions agree with TRBD2. The CDR3 spans 13 residues. The germline gives CDR1 SGHNT, CDR2 YYREEE (reference sequence). After removal of 9 bases from V and 5 bases from J, the junction contained 10 bases not matched to a gene. Here the CDR3 reads CATKLSGGNEQYF. Partial CDR3 DNA: TGTGCCACCAAACTTTCGGGGGGGAACGAG.

The sample holds many counts of this clone. Read sequence stops 3 residues before the CDR3 end, and the germline J gene provides the missing end. V is TRBV2 and J is TRBJ1-1, with no clear D. Trimming pared 4 bases from V and 5 bases from J, leaving 8 bases between. This CDR3 has 12 amino acids. Germline V gene lookup returns CDR1 SNHLY and CDR2 FYNNEI. The covered CDR3 bases are TGTGCCAGCAGTGTGACGGGGACTGAA. Protein sequence: CASSVTGTE. The full-length CDR3 reads as CASSVTGTEAFF.

This clone came up many times. The read terminates 3 residues before the CDR3 end, so the remaining end is supplied by the germline J gene. V is TRBV30 and J is TRBJ2-3; 8 bases align to TRBD1. The junction had 4 bases not matched to a gene; V was cut back by 4 bases and J by 4 bases. The germline V gene encodes CDR1 GTSNPN and CDR2 SVGIG (reference sequence). The CDR3 sequence is 13 residues long. The CDR3 sequence is CAWTGGRADTQYF. Incomplete CDR3 DNA: TGTGCCTGGACAGGGGGCCGCGCAGATACG.

This clone was detected ten times or more. The sequenced CDR3 bases are TGTGCCGCTGGAACGGGACTAGCGGGGGGCCGTAACATT. Residues: CAAGTGLAGGRNI. The entire CDR3 protein reads CAAGTGLAGGRNIQYF. J is TRBJ2-4 and V is TRBV30, with 15 bases aligning to TRBD2. The sequenced fragment ends 3 residues before the CDR3 boundary, so the rest is inferred from the germline J gene. Per germline, CDR1 GTSNPN and CDR2 SVGIG (reference sequence). The CDR3 totals 16 residues. V shed 8 bases, J shed 7 bases, and the junction held 12 bases outside the gene matches.

This clone was seen ten or more times. The read halts 3 residues ahead of the CDR3 end, with the missing end drawn from the germline J gene. The gene calls are TRBV18 and TRBJ2-7, with a possible D match to TRBD1 (6 bases). The CDR3 consists of 16 residues. The ends were cut back, 5 bases at V and 2 bases at J, with 19 bases in the middle. Germline CDR1 is KGHSH and CDR2 is LQKENI. Incomplete CDR3 DNA: TGTGCCAGCTCATCTTCCGGGACAACTTACCCCTACGAG. Its translation is CASSSSGTTYPYE. The CDR3 as a whole reads CASSSSGTTYPYEQYF. Supplemented by reference TRBV18 and TRBJ2-7, the full variable domain reads NAGVMQNPRHLVRRRGQEARLRCSPMKGHSHVYWYRQLPEEGLKFMVYLQKENIIDESGMPKERFSAEFPKEGPSILRIQQVVRGDSAAYFCASSSSGTTYPYEQYFGPGTRLTVT.

This clone was counted at least ten times. The CDR3: CASSLSGGALDTQYF. CDR3 DNA (partial): TGTGCCAGTAGTTTAAGCGGGGGGGCCTTAGATACG. The genes are TRBV19 and TRBJ2-3; 10 bases are a match to TRBD2. The read terminates 3 residues ahead of where the CDR3 ends, so the germline J gene completes it. The CDR3 is 15 amino acids. From germline, CDR1 is LNHDA and CDR2 SQIVND (reference sequence). V was clipped by 5 bases and J by 5 bases; unmatched bases: 7.

The table lists this clone with many counts. The read ends 3 residues early relative to the CDR3; the germline J gene fills the gap. The chain links TRBV4-2 to TRBJ2-3; D possibly corresponds to TRBD2 (6 bases). The CDR3 consists of 16 residues. CDR1 and CDR2 from the germline V gene are LGHNA and YNFKEQ. Trimming cost V 1 base and J 0 bases, with 11 bases left between them. Incomplete CDR3 DNA: TGTGCCAGCAGCCAAGGAGGGCGGGATAGCACAGATACG. Protein: CASSQGGRDSTDT. The entire CDR3 protein is CASSQGGRDSTDTQYF.